These T cell receptor beta chains were read from a single sample in a study of cytomegalovirus exposure and HLA in healthy donors. Some clones are missing from TCRdb's copy, which holds only in-frame ones; the method was immunoSEQ multiplex PCR. The sample has under 150,000 clones, 70% to 80% seen once. What was sequenced was PBMCs. These receptors all come from a woman aged 60 to 75 in good health and CMV-seronegative. CDR3s include the opening cysteine and the closing phenylalanine or tryptophan. A D gene is named only where the DNA matches it firmly. Clone size appears in some rows only: once, few, many, or a class for an expanded clone.

v_call: TRBV11-2
j_call: TRBJ1-1
clone_size: -
d_call: TRBD1
cdr3_length: 17
cdr3_nt: TGTGCCAGCAGGGATGGGACAGCCCTTCAACGGAACACTGAAGCTTTCTTT
cdr3_aa: CASRDGTALQRNTEAFF

v_call: TRBV4-1
j_call: TRBJ2-2
clone_size: -
d_call: TRBD2
cdr3_length: 17
cdr3_nt: TGCGCCAGCAGCCAAGTGACTAGCGGGCGGAACACCGGGGAGCTGTTTTTT
cdr3_aa: CASSQVTSGRNTGELFF

v_call: TRBV7-9
j_call: TRBJ1-6
clone_size: few
d_call: TRBD1
cdr3_length: 14
cdr3_nt: TGTGCCAGCAGCCTGGGACAGATCAATTCACCCCTCCACTTT
cdr3_aa: CASSLGQINSPLHF

v_call: TRBV29-1
j_call: TRBJ2-3
clone_size: -
d_call: -
cdr3_length: 15
cdr3_nt: TGCAGCGTTGAAAAAGCGGTCGTACACACAGATACGCAGTATTTT
cdr3_aa: CSVEKAVVHTDTQYF

v_call: TRBV7-3
j_call: TRBJ2-3
clone_size: -
d_call: TRBD2
cdr3_length: 15
cdr3_nt: TGTGCCAGCAGCTTAGGACTAGCGGGACTGAATACGCAGTATTTT
cdr3_aa: CASSLGLAGLNTQYF

v_call: TRBV5-4
j_call: TRBJ2-1
clone_size: -
d_call: TRBD2
cdr3_length: 15
cdr3_nt: TGTGCCAGCAGCATTTTACTAGCGGGTTCCAATGAGCAGTTCTTC
cdr3_aa: CASSILLAGSNEQFF

v_call: TRBV7-3
j_call: TRBJ1-2
clone_size: -
d_call: -
cdr3_length: 15
cdr3_nt: TGTGCCAGCAGCTTAAAAGGCGACAGCCCCTATGGCTACACCTTC
cdr3_aa: CASSLKGDSPYGYTF

v_call: TRBV7-8
j_call: TRBJ2-1
clone_size: once
d_call: TRBD2
cdr3_length: 19
cdr3_nt: TGTGCCAGCAGCTTAGGAAGCGGGGGGACTAGCGGGGGTTACAATGAGCAGTTCTTC
cdr3_aa: CASSLGSGGTSGGYNEQFF

v_call: TRBV27
j_call: TRBJ1-2
clone_size: -
d_call: -
cdr3_length: 13
cdr3_nt: TGTGCCAGCAGTTTGAACATTAACTATGGCTACACCTTC
cdr3_aa: CASSLNINYGYTF

v_call: TRBV7-7
j_call: TRBJ1-4
clone_size: -
d_call: TRBD1
cdr3_length: 15
cdr3_nt: TGTGCTAGCAGCTTCGGGACAGGGGCACGGGAAAAACTGTTTTTT
cdr3_aa: CASSFGTGAREKLFF